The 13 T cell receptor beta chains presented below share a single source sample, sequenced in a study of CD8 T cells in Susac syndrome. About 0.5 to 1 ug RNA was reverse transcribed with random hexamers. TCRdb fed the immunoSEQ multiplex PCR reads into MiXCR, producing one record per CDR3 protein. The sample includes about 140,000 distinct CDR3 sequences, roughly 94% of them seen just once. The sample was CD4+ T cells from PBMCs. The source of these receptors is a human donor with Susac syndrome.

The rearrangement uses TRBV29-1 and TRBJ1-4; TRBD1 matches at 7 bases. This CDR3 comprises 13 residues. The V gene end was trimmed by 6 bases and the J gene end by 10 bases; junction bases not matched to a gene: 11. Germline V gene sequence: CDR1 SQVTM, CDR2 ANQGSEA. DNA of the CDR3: TGCAGCGTCTTCGACAGGGAAGGGGTAAAACTGTTTTTT. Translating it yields CSVFDREGVKLFF. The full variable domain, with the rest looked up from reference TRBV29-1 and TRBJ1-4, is SAVISQKPSRDICQRGTSLTIQCQVDSQVTMMFWYRQQPGQSLTLIATANQGSEATYESGFVIDKFPISRPNLTFSTLTVSNMSPEDSSIYLCSVFDREGVKLFFGSGTQLSVL.

CDR3: CSASSLAGGGDEQFF. The DNA of the CDR3 is TGCAGTGCTAGCTCACTAGCGGGAGGGGGGGATGAGCAGTTCTTC. The chain uses TRBV20-1 and TRBJ2-1, with 13 bases identical to TRBD2. In germline, CDR1 is DFQATT, CDR2 SNEGSKA (reference sequence). This CDR3 spans 15 amino acids. V was pared by 3 bases and J by 8 bases, with 7 bases of the junction left unmatched.

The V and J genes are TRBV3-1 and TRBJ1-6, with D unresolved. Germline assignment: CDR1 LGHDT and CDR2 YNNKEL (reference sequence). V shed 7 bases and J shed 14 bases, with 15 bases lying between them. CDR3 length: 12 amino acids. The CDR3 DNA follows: TGTGCCAGCAACTCAGTTCCCCAGGCCCTCCACTTT. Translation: CASNSVPQALHF.

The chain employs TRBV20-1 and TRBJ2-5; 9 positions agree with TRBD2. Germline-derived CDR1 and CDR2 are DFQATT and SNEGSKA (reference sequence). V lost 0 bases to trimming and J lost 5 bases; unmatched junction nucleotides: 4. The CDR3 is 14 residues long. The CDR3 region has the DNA TGCAGTGCTAGAGATCCGGGGACTAGCGAGACCCAGTACTTC. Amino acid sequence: CSARDPGTSETQYF.

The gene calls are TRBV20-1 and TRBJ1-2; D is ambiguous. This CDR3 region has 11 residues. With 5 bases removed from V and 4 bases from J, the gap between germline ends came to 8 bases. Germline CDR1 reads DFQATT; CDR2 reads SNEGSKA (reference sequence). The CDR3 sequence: CSARRSYGYTF. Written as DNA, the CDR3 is TGCAGTGCTCGTCGCAGCTATGGCTACACCTTC.

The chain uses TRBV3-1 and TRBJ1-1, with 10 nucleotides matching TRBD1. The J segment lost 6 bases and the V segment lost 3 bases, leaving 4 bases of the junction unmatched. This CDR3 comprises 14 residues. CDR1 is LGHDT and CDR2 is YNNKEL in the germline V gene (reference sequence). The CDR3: CASSHPGQGAEAFF. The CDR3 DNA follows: TGTGCCAGCAGCCATCCTGGACAGGGGGCTGAAGCTTTCTTT.

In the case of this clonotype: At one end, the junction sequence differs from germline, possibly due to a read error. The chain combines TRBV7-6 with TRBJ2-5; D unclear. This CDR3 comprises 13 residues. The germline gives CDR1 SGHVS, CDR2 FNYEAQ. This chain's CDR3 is CASSLTHQETQYF. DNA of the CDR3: TGTGCTAGCAGCTTAACTCACCAAGAGACCCAGTACTTC.

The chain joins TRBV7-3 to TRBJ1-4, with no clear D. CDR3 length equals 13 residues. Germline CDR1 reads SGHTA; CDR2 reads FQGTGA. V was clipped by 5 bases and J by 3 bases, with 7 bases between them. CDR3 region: CASSPGPNEKLFF. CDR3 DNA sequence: TGTGCCAGCAGCCCCGGGCCTAATGAAAAACTGTTTTTT.

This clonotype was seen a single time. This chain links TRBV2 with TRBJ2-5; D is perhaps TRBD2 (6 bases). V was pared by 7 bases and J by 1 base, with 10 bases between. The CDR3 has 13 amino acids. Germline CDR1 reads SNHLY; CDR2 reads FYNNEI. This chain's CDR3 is CASKGRSQETQYF. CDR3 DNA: TGTGCCAGCAAGGGGAGGAGCCAAGAGACCCAGTACTTC.

CDR3 nucleotide sequence: TGTGCCAGCAGCCCCGGGACTAGCGGGAGTAGGGAGCAGTTCTTC. Translating it yields CASSPGTSGSREQFF. The gene calls are TRBV7-2 and TRBJ2-1; TRBD2 aligns across 14 bases. The CDR3 extends over 15 amino acids. The J segment lost 10 bases and the V segment lost 5 bases, leaving 7 bases of the junction unmatched. Germline V gene data show CDR1 as SGHTA and CDR2 as FQGNSA.

The CDR3 DNA follows: TGCGCCAGCAGCTTTCTACAGGGTGGAGAGACCCAGTACTTC. The encoded protein is CASSFLQGGETQYF. The rearrangement uses TRBV5-1 and TRBJ2-5, with D perhaps TRBD1 (6 bases). Germline values: CDR1 SGHRS, CDR2 YFSETQ. CDR3 length: 14 amino acids. Trimming removed 2 bases from V and 4 bases from J, with 12 bases in between.

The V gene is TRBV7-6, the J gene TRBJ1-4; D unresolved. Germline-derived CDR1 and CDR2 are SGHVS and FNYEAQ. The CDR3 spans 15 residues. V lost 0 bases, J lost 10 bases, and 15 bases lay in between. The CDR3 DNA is TGTGCCAGCAGCTTAGCCTTGTATCCGGGAGGAAAACTGTTTTTT. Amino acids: CASSLALYPGGKLFF.

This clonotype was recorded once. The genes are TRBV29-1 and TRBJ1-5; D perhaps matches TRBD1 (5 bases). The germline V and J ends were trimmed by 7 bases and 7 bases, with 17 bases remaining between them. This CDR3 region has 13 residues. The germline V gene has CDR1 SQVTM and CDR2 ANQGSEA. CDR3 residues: CSAATELGQPQHF. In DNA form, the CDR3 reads TGCAGCGCCGCGACAGAATTAGGGCAGCCCCAGCATTTT.